This T cell receptor (beta chain) was sequenced in a study of cytomegalovirus exposure and HLA in healthy donors. The donors were part of the roughly 130-subject validation cohort, which stood apart from the roughly 670-subject first cohort. CDR1 SGHVS and CDR2 FQNEAQ come from the germline V gene. The trim removed 3 bases at V and 9 bases at J, leaving 5 bases unmatched. The CDR3 spans 13 residues. The protocol was immunoSEQ multiplex PCR, while the TCRdb copy is restricted to in-frame clones and leaves out a portion. The sample contains roughly 98,000 clones, approximately 90% of which appear only once.

The rearrangement uses TRBV7-8 and TRBJ2-4, with 7 bases lining up with TRBD1. This sequence originates from a woman in her thirties in good health and CMV-seronegative. Source material: PBMCs. The CDR3: CASSFDRAGIQYF. The CDR3, as DNA: TGTGCCAGCAGCTTTGACAGGGCGGGCATTCAGTACTTC.